By share, the clone carrying this T cell receptor (beta chain) ranks as medium-sized (0.01 to 0.1%). Its antigen is unknown. This specimen includes other DNA sequences encoding the same CDR3. CDR1 is LNHDA, CDR2 SQIVND, per germline (reference sequence). The CDR3 extends over 14 amino acids. V shed 3 bases, J shed 5 bases, and the junction held 2 bases outside the gene matches. The record originates from a study of OX40 agonist ivuxolimab in advanced cancers. This table comes from immunoSEQ multiplex PCR, and its TCRdb copy is limited to in-frame clones, with some not included. The data contain tens of thousands of clones, 84% of them singletons. The study, taken as a whole, reports: Expanded clones tended on average to be more numerous among CD8+ T cells than CD4+.

The chain carries TRBV19 and TRBJ1-5, with 9 nucleotides matching TRBD1. The sequencing here drew on CD4+ or CD8+ T cells sorted from blood, taken in a trial of the OX40 agonist ivuxolimab. This sequence was found in an adult with an advanced solid tumor such as melanoma, head and neck, liver or kidney cancer. For the CDR3, the DNA is TGTGCCAGTAGTATTTGGACAGGGGATCAGCCCCAGCATTTT. Its protein product is CASSIWTGDQPQHF. Based on the CDR3 plus reference TRBV19 and TRBJ1-5, the full variable domain is DGGITQSPKYLFRKEGQNVTLSCEQNLNHDAMYWYRQDPGQGLRLIYYSQIVNDFQKGDIAEGYSVSREKKESFPLTVTSAQKNPTAFYLCASSIWTGDQPQHFGDGTRLSIL.